This T cell receptor (beta chain) was sequenced during a study of T cell repertoires in cytomegalovirus infection (dated 2019 in TCRdb). Notes on the research overall: Donor HLA type was relevant to the analysis, as public TCR beta signatures indicated carriage of CMV infection together with the matching HLA type. Points the paper makes about the study in general: In both this cohort and an independent cohort of several hundred donors, the cumulative frequency of public TCR beta family members distinguished carriers of CMV infection plus the relevant HLA type. In the ex vivo response, HLA-C-restricted CMV-specific TCR beta clonotypes were dominant, and in two of eight donors the single most frequent clonotype came from this HLA-C-restricted group.

The CDR3 measures 16 amino acids from cysteine to phenylalanine. Only CDR3 DNA is held: 48 bases, read in frame from base 1. V is clipped by 1 base and J by 0 bases, and the sequence between their germline boundaries is 10 bases long. The germline V gene supplies CDR1 LGHNA and CDR2 YNFKEQ. The table lists this clonotype with a count of one. This receptor's antigen is unknown. Per-base quality was not reported, and no clone a single base away is much larger than it. Just one read gives weak support. Sequenced using an Illumina HiSeq 1500. The public reads were reprocessed in TCRdb via fastp at Q25 and MiXCR, keeping in-frame beta chains. Rows with a matching CDR3 protein are joined into one entry that keeps the most common DNA and genes. The table for this sample lists some 440,000 distinct CDR3 sequences; approximately 32% of them were counted only once. Around 13% of the sample is held by the ten biggest clonotypes.

The sequenced material came from PBMCs. This TCR was recovered from a human donor in good health (CMV status not recorded). Some clones in this sample may be carry-over from other donors' samples. This receptor chain uses TRBV4-2 and TRBJ1-3, with no confident D gene call. The DNA is as follows: TGTGCCAGCAGCCAAGCCCCAAACCCCTCTGGAAACACCATATATTTT. This gives the protein CASSQAPNPSGNTIYF.